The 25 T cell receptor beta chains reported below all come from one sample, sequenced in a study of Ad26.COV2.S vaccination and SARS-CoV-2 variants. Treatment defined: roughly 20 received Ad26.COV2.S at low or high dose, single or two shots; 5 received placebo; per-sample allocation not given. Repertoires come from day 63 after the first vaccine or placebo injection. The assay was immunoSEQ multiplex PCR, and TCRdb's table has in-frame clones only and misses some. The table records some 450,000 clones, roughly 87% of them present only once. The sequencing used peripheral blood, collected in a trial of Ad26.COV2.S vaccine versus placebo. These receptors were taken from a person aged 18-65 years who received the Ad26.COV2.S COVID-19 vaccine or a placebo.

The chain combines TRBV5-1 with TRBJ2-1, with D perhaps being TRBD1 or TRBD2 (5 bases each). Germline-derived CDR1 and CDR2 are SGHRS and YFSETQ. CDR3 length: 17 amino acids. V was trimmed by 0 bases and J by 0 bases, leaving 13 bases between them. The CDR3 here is CASSLAWDGSSYNEQFF. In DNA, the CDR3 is TGCGCCAGCAGCTTGGCCTGGGACGGAAGCTCCTACAATGAGCAGTTCTTC.

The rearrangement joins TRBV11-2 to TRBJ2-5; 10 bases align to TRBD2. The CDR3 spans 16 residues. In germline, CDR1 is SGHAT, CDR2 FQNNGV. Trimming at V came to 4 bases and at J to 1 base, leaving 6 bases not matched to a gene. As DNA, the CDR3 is TGTGCCAGCAGCTCAGGGGAGCGGGAGGGCCAAGAGACCCAGTACTTC. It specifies CASSSGEREGQETQYF.

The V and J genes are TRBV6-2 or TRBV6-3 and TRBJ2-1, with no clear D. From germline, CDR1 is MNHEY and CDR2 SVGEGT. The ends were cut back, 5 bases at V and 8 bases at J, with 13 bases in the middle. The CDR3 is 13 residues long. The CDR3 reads CASSHLVIDEQFF. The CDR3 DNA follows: TGTGCCAGCAGTCACTTAGTAATCGATGAGCAGTTCTTC.

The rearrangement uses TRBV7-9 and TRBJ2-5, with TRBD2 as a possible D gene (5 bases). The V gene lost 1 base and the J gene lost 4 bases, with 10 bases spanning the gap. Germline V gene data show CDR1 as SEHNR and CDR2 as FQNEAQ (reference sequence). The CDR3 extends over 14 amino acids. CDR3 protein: CASSLDGGGETQYF. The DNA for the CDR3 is TGTGCCAGCAGCTTAGATGGCGGAGGAGAGACCCAGTACTTC.

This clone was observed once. The CDR3 DNA reads as TGTGCCACCTCTAGCGGGGCGGTAGATACGCAGTATTTT. This codes for CATSSGAVDTQYF. The gene calls are TRBV19 and TRBJ2-3, with 9 positions matching TRBD2. Losses at the gene ends were 10 bases for V and 5 bases for J; bases not matched to a gene: 7. This CDR3 spans 13 amino acids. Germline V gene sequence: CDR1 LNHDA, CDR2 SQIVND (reference sequence).

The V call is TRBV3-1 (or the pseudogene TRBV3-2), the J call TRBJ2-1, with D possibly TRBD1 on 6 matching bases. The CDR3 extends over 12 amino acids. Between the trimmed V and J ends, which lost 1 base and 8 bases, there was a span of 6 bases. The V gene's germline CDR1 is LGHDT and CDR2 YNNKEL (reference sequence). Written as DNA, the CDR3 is TGTGCCAGCAGCCAAGCAGGGGATGAGCAGTTCTTC. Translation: CASSQAGDEQFF.

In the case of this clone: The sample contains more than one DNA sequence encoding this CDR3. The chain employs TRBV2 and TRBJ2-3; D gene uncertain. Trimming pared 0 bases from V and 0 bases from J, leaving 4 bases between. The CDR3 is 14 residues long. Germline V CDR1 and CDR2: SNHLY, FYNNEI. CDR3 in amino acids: CASSEALSTDTQYF. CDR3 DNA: TGTGCCAGCAGTGAAGCCCTGAGCACAGATACGCAGTATTTT. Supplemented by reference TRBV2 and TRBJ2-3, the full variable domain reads EPEVTQTPSHQVTQMGQEVILRCVPISNHLYFYWYRQILGQKVEFLVSFYNNEISEKSEIFDDQFSVERPDGSNFTLKIRSTKLEDSAMYFCASSEALSTDTQYFGPGTRLTVL.

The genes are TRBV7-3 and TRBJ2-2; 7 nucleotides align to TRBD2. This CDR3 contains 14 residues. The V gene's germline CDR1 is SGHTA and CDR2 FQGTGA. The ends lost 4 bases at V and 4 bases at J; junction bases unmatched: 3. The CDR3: CASSSGLSTGELFF. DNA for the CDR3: TGTGCCAGCAGCTCGGGACTATCCACCGGGGAGCTGTTTTTT.

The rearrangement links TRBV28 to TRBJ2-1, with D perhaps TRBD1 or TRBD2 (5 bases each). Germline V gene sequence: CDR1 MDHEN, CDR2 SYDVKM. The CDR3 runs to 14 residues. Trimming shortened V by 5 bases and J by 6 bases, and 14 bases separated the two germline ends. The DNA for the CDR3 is TGTGCCAGCAGTACAGGAAGCGGCCTCAATGAGCAGTTCTTC. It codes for CASSTGSGLNEQFF.

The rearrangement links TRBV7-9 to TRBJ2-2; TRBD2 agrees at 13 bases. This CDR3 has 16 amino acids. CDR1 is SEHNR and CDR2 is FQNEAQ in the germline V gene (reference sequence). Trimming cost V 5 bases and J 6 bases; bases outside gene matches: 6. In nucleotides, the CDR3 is TGTGCCAGCAGCGTAACTAGCGGGAGGGGTTCCGGGGAGCTGTTTTTT. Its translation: CASSVTSGRGSGELFF.

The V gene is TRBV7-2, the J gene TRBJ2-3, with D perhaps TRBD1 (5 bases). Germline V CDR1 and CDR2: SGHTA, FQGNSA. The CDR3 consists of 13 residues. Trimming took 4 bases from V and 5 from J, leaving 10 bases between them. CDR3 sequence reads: CASSSLGVDTQYF. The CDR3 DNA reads TGTGCCAGCAGCTCATTAGGGGTAGATACGCAGTATTTT.

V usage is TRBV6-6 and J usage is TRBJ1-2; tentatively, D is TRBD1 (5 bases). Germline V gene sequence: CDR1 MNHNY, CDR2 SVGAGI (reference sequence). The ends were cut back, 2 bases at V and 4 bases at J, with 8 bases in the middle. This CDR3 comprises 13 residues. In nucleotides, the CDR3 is TGTGCCAGCAGTTACAGGGACGGCTATGGCTACACCTTC. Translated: CASSYRDGYGYTF.

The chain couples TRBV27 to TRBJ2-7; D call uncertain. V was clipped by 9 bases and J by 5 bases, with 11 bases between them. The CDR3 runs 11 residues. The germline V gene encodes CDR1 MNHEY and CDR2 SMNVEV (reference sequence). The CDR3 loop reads CARELPNEQYF. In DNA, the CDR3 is TGTGCCAGGGAACTTCCCAACGAGCAGTACTTC.

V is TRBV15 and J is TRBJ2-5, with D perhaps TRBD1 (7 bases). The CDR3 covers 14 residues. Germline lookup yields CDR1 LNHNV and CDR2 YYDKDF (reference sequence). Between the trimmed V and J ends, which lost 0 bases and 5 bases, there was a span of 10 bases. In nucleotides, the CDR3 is TGTGCCACCAGCAGAGATGCAGGGGGGGAGACCCAGTACTTC. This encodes CATSRDAGGETQYF.

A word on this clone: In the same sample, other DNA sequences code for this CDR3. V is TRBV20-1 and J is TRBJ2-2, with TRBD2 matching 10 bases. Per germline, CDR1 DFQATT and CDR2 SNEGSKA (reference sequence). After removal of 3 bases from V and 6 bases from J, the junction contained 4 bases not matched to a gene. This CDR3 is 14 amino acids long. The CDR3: CSASLLAGAGELFF. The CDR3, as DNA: TGCAGTGCTAGTCTTCTAGCGGGAGCCGGGGAGCTGTTTTTT.

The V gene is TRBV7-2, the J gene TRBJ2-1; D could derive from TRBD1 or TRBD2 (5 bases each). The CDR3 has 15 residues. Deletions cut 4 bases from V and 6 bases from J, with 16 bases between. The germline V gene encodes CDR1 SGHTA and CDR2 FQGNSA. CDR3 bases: TGTGCCAGCAGCTCACAGGAGGTGGCGAGCAATGAGCAGTTCTTC. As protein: CASSSQEVASNEQFF.

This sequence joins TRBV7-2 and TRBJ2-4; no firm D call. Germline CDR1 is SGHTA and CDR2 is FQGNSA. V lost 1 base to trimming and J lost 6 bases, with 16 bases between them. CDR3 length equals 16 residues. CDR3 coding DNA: TGTGCCAGCAGCTTAGTCGGCAAATTGGTTGGAAACATTCAGTACTTC. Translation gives CASSLVGKLVGNIQYF.

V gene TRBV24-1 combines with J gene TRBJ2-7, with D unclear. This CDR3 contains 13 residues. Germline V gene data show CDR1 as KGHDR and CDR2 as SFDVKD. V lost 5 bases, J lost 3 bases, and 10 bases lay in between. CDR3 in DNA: TGTGCCACCAGTGGGGCAGGAAACTACGAGCAGTACTTC. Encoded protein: CATSGAGNYEQYF.

The CDR3: CASSFPGQGADTQYF. In DNA, the CDR3 is TGTGCCAGCAGCTTCCCAGGACAGGGGGCGGATACGCAGTATTTT. The chain uses TRBV13 and TRBJ2-3; TRBD1 aligns across 11 bases. The CDR3 runs 15 residues. Trimming took 3 bases from V and 6 from J; bases not matched to a gene: 5. Germline lookup yields CDR1 PRHDT and CDR2 FYEKMQ (reference sequence).

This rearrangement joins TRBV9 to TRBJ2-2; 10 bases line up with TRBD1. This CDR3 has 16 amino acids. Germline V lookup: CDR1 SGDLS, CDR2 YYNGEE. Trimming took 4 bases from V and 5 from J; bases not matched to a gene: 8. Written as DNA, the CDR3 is TGTGCCAGCAGCACTGGACAGGGGGTTGGGACCGGGGAGCTGTTTTTT. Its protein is CASSTGQGVGTGELFF.

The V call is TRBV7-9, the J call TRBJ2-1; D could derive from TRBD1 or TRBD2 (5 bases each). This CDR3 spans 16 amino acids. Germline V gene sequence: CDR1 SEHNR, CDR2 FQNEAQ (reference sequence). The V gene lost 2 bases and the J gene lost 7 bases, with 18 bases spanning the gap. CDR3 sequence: CASSLSFRDPRNEQFF. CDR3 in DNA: TGTGCCAGCAGCTTAAGTTTTCGGGACCCTAGGAATGAGCAGTTCTTC.

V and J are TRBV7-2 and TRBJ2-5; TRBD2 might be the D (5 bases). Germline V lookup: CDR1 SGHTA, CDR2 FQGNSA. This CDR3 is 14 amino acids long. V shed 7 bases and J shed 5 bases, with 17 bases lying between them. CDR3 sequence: CASTRGSPRETQYF. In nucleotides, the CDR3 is TGTGCCAGCACTCGAGGGAGTCCGAGGGAGACCCAGTACTTC.

This CDR3 reads CASSEFRGGYTF. The CDR3 nucleotides read TGTGCCAGCAGTGAATTCAGGGGCGGCTACACCTTC. The J gene is TRBJ1-2, the V gene TRBV6-1, with a weak D call TRBD1 (6 bases). This CDR3 contains 12 residues. The V and J ends lost 2 bases and 8 bases respectively, with 9 bases between them. Germline V gene data show CDR1 as MNHNS and CDR2 as SASEGT.

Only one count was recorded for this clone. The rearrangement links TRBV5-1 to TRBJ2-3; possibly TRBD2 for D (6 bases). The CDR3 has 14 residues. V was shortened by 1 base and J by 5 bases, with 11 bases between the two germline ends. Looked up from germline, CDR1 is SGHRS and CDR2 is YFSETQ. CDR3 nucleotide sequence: TGCGCCAGCAGCTTGAATGGGGGGTTAGATACGCAGTATTTT. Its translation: CASSLNGGLDTQYF.

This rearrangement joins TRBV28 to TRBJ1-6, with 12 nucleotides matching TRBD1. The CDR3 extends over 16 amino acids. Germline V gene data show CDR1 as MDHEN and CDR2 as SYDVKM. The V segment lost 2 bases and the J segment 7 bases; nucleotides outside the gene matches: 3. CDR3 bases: TGTGCCAGCAGTTTAGGGACAGGGGGCCCCAATTCACCCCTCCACTTT. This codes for CASSLGTGGPNSPLHF.